Following are 22 T cell receptor beta chains from one sample sequenced in a study of CD8+ T cells in alopecia areata. RNA was isolated and reverse transcribed to cDNA, the sequencing template. The data were produced by immunoSEQ multiplex PCR, yet TCRdb's version contains in-frame clones alone and is incomplete. The sample has 75,000 to 85,000 clones; approximately 64% are singletons. Treatment denoted: oral pan-JAK inhibitor, 5-10 mg twice daily. This material consisted of CD8+ T cells sorted from blood, taken at week 24, from a patient treated with tofacitinib. These receptors were taken from a human donor with alopecia areata.

The table lists this clone with a few counts. The rearrangement uses TRBV4-3 and TRBJ1-2, with 8 bases that match TRBD1. Germline assignment: CDR1 LGHNA and CDR2 YSLEER. The CDR3 is 14 residues long. With V trimmed by 1 base and J by 3 bases, 1 base remained unmatched. CDR3 loop: CASSQATGDYGYTF. As DNA, the CDR3 is TGCGCCAGCAGCCAAGCGACAGGGGACTATGGCTACACCTTC.

CDR3 DNA sequence: TGTGCCAGCAGTGACGGCGGGACCCCGTATGGCTACACCTTC. Its translation: CASSDGGTPYGYTF. The chain is built from TRBV6-4 and TRBJ1-2; possibly TRBD1 for D (5 bases). Per germline, CDR1 MRHNA and CDR2 SNTAGT. Deletions cut 2 bases from V and 5 bases from J, with 12 bases between. This CDR3 is 14 amino acids long.

V usage is TRBV25-1 and J usage is TRBJ1-2, with 8 bases that match TRBD1. Trimming cost V 2 bases and J 2 bases; bases outside gene matches: 7. The CDR3 is 16 residues long. Germline CDR1 and CDR2: MGHDK and SYGVNS. CDR3 sequence (DNA): TGTGCCAGCAGTGAAGGTGGGACAGGAAACAACTATGGCTACACCTTC. This gives the protein CASSEGGTGNNYGYTF.

V gene TRBV19 combines with J gene TRBJ2-3, with D hard to call. Trimming cost V 7 bases and J 4 bases, with 12 bases left between them. The germline CDR1 and CDR2 sequences are LNHDA and SQIVND (reference sequence). The CDR3 covers 13 residues. The CDR3 protein is CASTRPEADTQYF. The CDR3 DNA follows: TGTGCCAGTACCAGGCCAGAGGCAGATACGCAGTATTTT.

With regard to this clone: Additional DNA sequences in this sample encode the identical CDR3. The chain couples TRBV5-1 to TRBJ2-1, with no clear D. V lost 0 bases and J 8 bases, leaving 6 bases between the germline ends. The CDR3 runs to 12 residues. Germline V gene sequence: CDR1 SGHRS, CDR2 YFSETQ. The CDR3 DNA is TGCGCCAGCAGCTTGGGGGTCGATGAGCAGTTCTTC. This encodes CASSLGVDEQFF. The whole variable domain, remainder taken from reference TRBV5-1 and TRBJ2-1, is KAGVTQTPRYLIKTRGQQVTLSCSPISGHRSVSWYQQTPGQGLQFLFEYFSETQRNKGNFPGRFSGRQFSNSRSEMNVSTLELGDSALYLCASSLGVDEQFFGPGTRLTVL.

In this sample, this clone turned up a few times. V and J are TRBV7-2 and TRBJ1-2; D might be TRBD1 (5 bases). With 5 bases removed from V and 3 bases from J, the gap between germline ends came to 16 bases. The CDR3 consists of 15 residues. The germline V gene encodes CDR1 SGHTA and CDR2 FQGNSA. The CDR3 nucleotides read TGTGCCAGCAGCCTTGGTCCAGGGCAGTACTATGGCTACACCTTC. Its protein product is CASSLGPGQYYGYTF.

The chain carries TRBV13 and TRBJ1-1; 7 nucleotides agree with TRBD1. This CDR3 is 16 amino acids long. The V gene end was trimmed by 3 bases and the J gene end by 4 bases; junction bases not matched to a gene: 11. The germline V gene has CDR1 PRHDT and CDR2 FYEKMQ (reference sequence). The CDR3 DNA follows: TGTGCCAGCAGCTTGTTGGCAGGGGGATCTCGCACTGAAGCTTTCTTT. Translated, it gives CASSLLAGGSRTEAFF.

V is TRBV5-1 and J is TRBJ2-7; D call uncertain. CDR1 is SGHRS, CDR2 YFSETQ, per germline. This CDR3 has 12 residues. V was trimmed by 0 bases and J by 3 bases, leaving 4 bases between them. The CDR3 loop reads CASSLANYEQYF. The DNA for the CDR3 is TGCGCCAGCAGCTTGGCGAACTACGAGCAGTACTTC. Supplemented by reference TRBV5-1 and TRBJ2-7, the full variable domain reads KAGVTQTPRYLIKTRGQQVTLSCSPISGHRSVSWYQQTPGQGLQFLFEYFSETQRNKGNFPGRFSGRQFSNSRSEMNVSTLELGDSALYLCASSLANYEQYFGPGTRLTVT.

This chain connects TRBV5-1 to TRBJ1-1; tentative D call: TRBD1 (6 bases). Looked up from germline, CDR1 is SGHRS and CDR2 is YFSETQ. The CDR3 sequence is 14 residues long. The germline V and J ends were trimmed by 1 base and 5 bases, with 12 bases remaining between them. CDR3 sequence reads: CASSLLGGSTEAFF. In DNA, the CDR3 is TGCGCCAGCAGCTTGCTAGGGGGTTCGACTGAAGCTTTCTTT.

The chain uses TRBV6-5 and TRBJ2-5; 10 nucleotides align to TRBD2. The CDR3 is 15 residues long. The germline gives CDR1 MNHEY, CDR2 SVGAGI. J gave up 1 base and V 5 bases, and 4 bases lay outside the gene matches. In nucleotides, the CDR3 is TGTGCCAGCAGTACGGGACTAGCGACCCAAGAGACCCAGTACTTC. Amino acid sequence: CASSTGLATQETQYF.

The rearrangement joins TRBV12-5 to TRBJ2-1, with 8 bases identical to TRBD1. After removal of 1 base from V and 7 bases from J, the junction contained 6 bases not matched to a gene. The germline V gene has CDR1 LGHNT and CDR2 FRNRAP. The CDR3 sequence is 15 residues long. Here the CDR3 reads CASGLDRDRKNEQFF. Written as DNA, the CDR3 is TGTGCTAGTGGTTTGGACCGGGACAGGAAAAATGAGCAGTTCTTC.

V is TRBV7-2 and J is TRBJ2-3, with TRBD2 matching 12 bases. The ends lost 7 bases at V and 3 bases at J; junction bases unmatched: 8. The CDR3 length is 16 residues. The germline gives CDR1 SGHTA, CDR2 FQGNSA. CDR3 nucleotides: TGTGCCAGCACTTATACTAGCGGGGGGTTAACAGATACGCAGTATTTT. Amino acids: CASTYTSGGLTDTQYF.

V gene TRBV4-2 combines with J gene TRBJ2-2; D assignment may be TRBD1 or TRBD2 (5 bases each). Looked up from germline, CDR1 is LGHNA and CDR2 is YNFKEQ. Trimming removed 0 bases at V and 6 bases at J, with 17 bases between. The CDR3 extends over 17 amino acids. This chain's CDR3 is CASSQEMPRTGPGELFF. CDR3 DNA sequence: TGTGCCAGCAGCCAAGAGATGCCTCGGACGGGACCCGGGGAGCTGTTTTTT.

The J gene is TRBJ2-5, the V gene TRBV5-1; a possible D gene is TRBD1 (6 bases). The germline V gene encodes CDR1 SGHRS and CDR2 YFSETQ. The V and J ends lost 4 bases and 2 bases respectively, with 12 bases between them. This CDR3 is built from 14 residues. CDR3 in amino acids: CASSTGQGQETQYF. Here the CDR3 DNA reads TGCGCCAGCAGCACGGGACAAGGTCAAGAGACCCAGTACTTC. Together with reference TRBV5-1 and TRBJ2-5, the CDR3 gives the full variable domain: KAGVTQTPRYLIKTRGQQVTLSCSPISGHRSVSWYQQTPGQGLQFLFEYFSETQRNKGNFPGRFSGRQFSNSRSEMNVSTLELGDSALYLCASSTGQGQETQYFGPGTRLLVL.

The rearrangement links TRBV4-1 to TRBJ1-1; D unclear. This CDR3 spans 14 amino acids. Deletions cut 0 bases from V and 0 bases from J, with 5 bases between. Germline loops: CDR1 MGHRA, CDR2 YSYEKL. CDR3 coding DNA: TGCGCCAGCAGCCAAGATCCCGTGAACACTGAAGCTTTCTTT. The encoded protein is CASSQDPVNTEAFF.

This clone has more than one count but fewer than ten. J is TRBJ2-3 and V is TRBV10-3, with D tentatively TRBD1 (5 bases). The CDR3 covers 15 residues. V was shortened by 3 bases and J by 2 bases, with 12 bases between the two germline ends. Germline V gene data show CDR1 as ENHRY and CDR2 as SYGVKD. CDR3 in DNA: TGTGCCATCAGTGATACAGGATCCCTCACAGATACGCAGTATTTT. Its translation is CAISDTGSLTDTQYF.

The V gene is TRBV14, the J gene TRBJ2-7; D is perhaps TRBD1 or TRBD2 (5 bases each). Germline loops: CDR1 SGHDN, CDR2 FVKESK. The V end lost 4 bases, the J end lost 6 bases, and 13 bases lay between the germline ends. This CDR3 is 13 amino acids long. Here the CDR3 reads CASSLTVGGEQYF. CDR3 coding DNA: TGTGCCAGCAGCCTCACCGTTGGGGGCGAGCAGTACTTC.

Regarding this clone: At one of its ends the junction is not consistent with the germline gene, which may arise from a read error. The rearrangement links TRBV28 to TRBJ2-7, with 9 bases lining up with TRBD1. The CDR3 extends over 15 amino acids. The germline gives CDR1 MDHEN, CDR2 SYDVKM. The CDR3 is CASRPMLGTGRELGF. CDR3 DNA sequence: TGTGCCAGCAGACCTATGTTGGGGACAGGGCGAGAGTTGGGGTTC. The whole variable domain, remainder taken from reference TRBV28 and TRBJ2-7, is DVKVTQSSRYLVKRTGEKVFLECVQDMDHENMFWYRQDPGLGLRLIYFSYDVKMKEKGDIPEGYSVSREKKERFSLILESASTNQTSMYLCASRPMLGTGRELGFGPGTRLTVT.

The rearrangement uses TRBV9 and TRBJ1-1; 7 positions agree with TRBD1. This CDR3 has 15 amino acids. The junction had 9 bases not matched to a gene; V was cut back by 2 bases and J by 5 bases. Germline V lookup: CDR1 SGDLS, CDR2 YYNGEE. DNA for the CDR3: TGTGCCAGCAGCGTCATCCGACAGGGTGGGACTGAAGCTTTCTTT. Translated: CASSVIRQGGTEAFF.

The chain uses TRBV30 and TRBJ2-7, with D unresolved. The CDR3 is 14 amino acids. Between the trimmed V and J ends, which lost 5 bases and 4 bases, there was a span of 18 bases. The germline V gene has CDR1 GTSNPN and CDR2 SVGIG (reference sequence). Here the CDR3 reads CAWGAVGPGYEQYF. The CDR3 DNA reads as TGTGCCTGGGGTGCTGTAGGTCCAGGTTACGAGCAGTACTTC. Full variable domain (missing parts from reference TRBV30 and TRBJ2-7): SQTIHQWPATLVQPVGSPLSLECTVEGTSNPNLYWYRQAAGRGLQLLFYSVGIGQISSEVPQNLSASRPQDRQFILSSKKLLLSDSGFYLCAWGAVGPGYEQYFGPGTRLTVT.

This clone has only a few counts. CDR3 amino acids: CASSQGPATDTQYF. CDR3 DNA sequence: TGCGCCAGCAGCCAAGGTCCCGCAACAGATACGCAGTATTTT. The V gene is TRBV4-3, the J gene TRBJ2-3; D remains ambiguous. Trimming took 1 base from V and 3 from J, leaving 8 bases between them. The germline gives CDR1 LGHNA, CDR2 YSLEER. CDR3 length: 14 amino acids.

The rearrangement uses TRBV7-6 and TRBJ2-3; D is perhaps TRBD1 (6 bases). Per germline, CDR1 SGHVS and CDR2 FNYEAQ. Between the trimmed V and J ends, which lost 5 bases and 1 base, there was a span of 19 bases. The CDR3 length is 17 residues. CDR3 loop: CASSPRQEARGTDTQYF. CDR3 in DNA: TGTGCCAGCAGCCCACGACAGGAGGCAAGGGGCACAGATACGCAGTATTTT.